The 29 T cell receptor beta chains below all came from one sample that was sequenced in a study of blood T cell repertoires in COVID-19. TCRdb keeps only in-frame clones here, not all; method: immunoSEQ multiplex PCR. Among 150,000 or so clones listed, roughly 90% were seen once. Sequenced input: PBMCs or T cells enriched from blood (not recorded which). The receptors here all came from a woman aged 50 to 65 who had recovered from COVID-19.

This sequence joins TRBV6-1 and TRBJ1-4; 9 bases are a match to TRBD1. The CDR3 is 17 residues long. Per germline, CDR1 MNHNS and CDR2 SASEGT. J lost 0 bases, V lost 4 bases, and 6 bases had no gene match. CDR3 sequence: CASSGTGVPSTNEKLFF. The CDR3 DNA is TGTGCCAGCAGTGGGACAGGGGTTCCCTCAACTAATGAAAAACTGTTTTTT.

CDR3 amino acids: CASSPLAERNEQYF. DNA for the CDR3: TGTGCCAGCTCACCTCTAGCGGAAAGGAACGAGCAGTACTTC. V gene TRBV18 combines with J gene TRBJ2-7; the match to TRBD2 covers 7 bases. The CDR3 sequence is 14 residues long. V shed 3 bases, J shed 5 bases, and the junction held 7 bases outside the gene matches. Germline CDR1 is KGHSH and CDR2 is LQKENI.

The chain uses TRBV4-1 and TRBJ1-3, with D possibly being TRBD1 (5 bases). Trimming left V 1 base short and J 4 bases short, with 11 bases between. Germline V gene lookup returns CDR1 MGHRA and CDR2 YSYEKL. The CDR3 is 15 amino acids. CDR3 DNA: TGCGCCAGCAGCCAAGTCGCAGGGCTAGGAAACACCATATATTTT. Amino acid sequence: CASSQVAGLGNTIYF.

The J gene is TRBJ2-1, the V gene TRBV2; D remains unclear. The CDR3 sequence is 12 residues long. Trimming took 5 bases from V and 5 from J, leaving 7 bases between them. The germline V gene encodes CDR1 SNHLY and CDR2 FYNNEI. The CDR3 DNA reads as TGTGCCAGCAGTACAGCCAACAATGAGCAGTTCTTC. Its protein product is CASSTANNEQFF.

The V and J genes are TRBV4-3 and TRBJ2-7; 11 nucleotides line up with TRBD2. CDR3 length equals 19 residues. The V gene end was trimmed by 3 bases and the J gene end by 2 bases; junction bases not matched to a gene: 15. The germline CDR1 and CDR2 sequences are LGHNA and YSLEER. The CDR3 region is CASSQKWGSGTSGPYEQYF. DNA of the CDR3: TGCGCCAGCAGCCAGAAGTGGGGTTCCGGGACTAGCGGCCCCTACGAGCAGTACTTC.

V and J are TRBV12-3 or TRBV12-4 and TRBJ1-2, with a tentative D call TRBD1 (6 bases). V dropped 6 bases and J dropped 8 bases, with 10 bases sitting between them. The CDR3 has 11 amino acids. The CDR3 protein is CASSTGPGYTF. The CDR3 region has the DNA TGTGCCAGCAGCACAGGGCCCGGCTACACCTTC.

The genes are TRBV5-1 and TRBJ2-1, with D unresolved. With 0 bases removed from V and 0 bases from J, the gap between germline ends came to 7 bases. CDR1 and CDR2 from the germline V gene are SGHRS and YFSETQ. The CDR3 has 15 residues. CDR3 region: CASSLVADSYNEQFF. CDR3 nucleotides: TGCGCCAGCAGCTTGGTCGCGGACTCCTACAATGAGCAGTTCTTC.

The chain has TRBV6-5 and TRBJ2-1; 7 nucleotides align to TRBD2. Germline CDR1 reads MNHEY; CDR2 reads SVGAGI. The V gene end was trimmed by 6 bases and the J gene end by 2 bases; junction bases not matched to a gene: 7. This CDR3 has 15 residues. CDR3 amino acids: CASRKSGAAYNEQFF. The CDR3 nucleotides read TGTGCCAGCAGAAAAAGCGGGGCCGCCTACAATGAGCAGTTCTTC.

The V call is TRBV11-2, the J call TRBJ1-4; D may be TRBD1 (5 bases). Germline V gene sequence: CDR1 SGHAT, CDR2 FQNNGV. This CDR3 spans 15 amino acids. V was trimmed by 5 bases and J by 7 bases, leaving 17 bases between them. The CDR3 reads CASSPLWGRGEKLFF. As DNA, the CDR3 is TGTGCCAGCAGCCCATTGTGGGGGAGGGGTGAAAAACTGTTTTTT.

For the CDR3, the DNA is TGTGCCAGCAGTTTACGAGAGGGATACGAGCAGTACTTC. Encoded protein: CASSLREGYEQYF. This chain links TRBV27 with TRBJ2-7; the D gene is possibly TRBD2 (5 bases). The germline V gene encodes CDR1 MNHEY and CDR2 SMNVEV (reference sequence). Trimming left V 2 bases short and J 4 bases short, with 9 bases between. The CDR3 is made up of 13 amino acids.

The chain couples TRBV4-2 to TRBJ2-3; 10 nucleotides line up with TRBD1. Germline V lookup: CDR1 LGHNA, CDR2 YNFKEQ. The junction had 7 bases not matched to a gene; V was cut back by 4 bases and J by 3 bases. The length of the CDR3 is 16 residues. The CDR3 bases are TGTGCCAGCAGCCCGGACCGGGACAGGGGTACAGATACGCAGTATTTT. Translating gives CASSPDRDRGTDTQYF.

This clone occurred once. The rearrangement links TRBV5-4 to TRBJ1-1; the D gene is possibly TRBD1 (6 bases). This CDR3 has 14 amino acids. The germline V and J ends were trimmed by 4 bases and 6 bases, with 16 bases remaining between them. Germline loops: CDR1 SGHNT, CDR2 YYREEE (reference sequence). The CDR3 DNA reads TGTGCCAGCAGCCGGGGCGCAGGGGCCGCTGAAGCTTTCTTT. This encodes CASSRGAGAAEAFF.

The CDR3 coding sequence is TGTGCCAGCAGCCAAGGATATAGTAGGGACAGGGGGCAGGAGTACTTC. As protein: CASSQGYSRDRGQEYF. The chain is built from TRBV3-1 (or the pseudogene TRBV3-2) and TRBJ2-4, with TRBD1 identical over 12 bases. The CDR3 has 16 amino acids. Germline V gene data show CDR1 as LGHDT and CDR2 as YNNKEL (reference sequence). The trim removed 1 base at V and 14 bases at J, leaving 12 bases unmatched.

This chain's CDR3 is CASSAWTENTGELFF. The CDR3, as DNA: TGTGCCAGCAGCGCCTGGACAGAGAACACCGGGGAGCTGTTTTTT. This rearrangement joins TRBV3-1 (or the pseudogene TRBV3-2) to TRBJ2-2; D possibly corresponds to TRBD1 (6 bases). This CDR3 is built from 15 residues. Between the trimmed V and J ends, which lost 5 bases and 1 base, there was a span of 11 bases. Per germline, CDR1 LGHDT and CDR2 YNNKEL (reference sequence).

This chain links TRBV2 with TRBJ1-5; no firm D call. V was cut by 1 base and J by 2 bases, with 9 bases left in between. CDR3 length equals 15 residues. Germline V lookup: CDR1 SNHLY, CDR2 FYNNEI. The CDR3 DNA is TGTGCCAGCAGTGAAGGGCGGGGAGGCAATCAGCCCCAGCATTTT. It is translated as CASSEGRGGNQPQHF.

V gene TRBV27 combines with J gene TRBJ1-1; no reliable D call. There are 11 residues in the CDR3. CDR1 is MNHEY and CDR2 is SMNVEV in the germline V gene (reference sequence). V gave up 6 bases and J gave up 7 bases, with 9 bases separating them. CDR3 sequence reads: CASSNAGEAFF. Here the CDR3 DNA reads TGTGCCAGCAGCAACGCGGGTGAAGCTTTCTTT.

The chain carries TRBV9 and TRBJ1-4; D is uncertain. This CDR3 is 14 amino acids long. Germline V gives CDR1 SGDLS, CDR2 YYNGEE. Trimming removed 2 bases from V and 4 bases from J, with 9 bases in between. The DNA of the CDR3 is TGTGCCAGCAGCGTTTCGCCGGTTAATGAAAAACTGTTTTTT. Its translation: CASSVSPVNEKLFF. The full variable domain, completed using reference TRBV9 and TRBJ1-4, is DSGVTQTPKHLITATGQRVTLRCSPRSGDLSVYWYQQSLDQGLQFLIQYYNGEERAKGNILERFSAQQFPDLHSELNLSSLELGDSALYFCASSVSPVNEKLFFGSGTQLSVL.

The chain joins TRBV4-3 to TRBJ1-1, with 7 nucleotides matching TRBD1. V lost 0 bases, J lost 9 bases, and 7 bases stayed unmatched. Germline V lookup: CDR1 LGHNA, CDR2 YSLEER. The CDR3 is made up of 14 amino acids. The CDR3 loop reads CASSQDMIQGKAFF. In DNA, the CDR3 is TGCGCCAGCAGCCAAGATATGATACAGGGGAAAGCTTTCTTT.

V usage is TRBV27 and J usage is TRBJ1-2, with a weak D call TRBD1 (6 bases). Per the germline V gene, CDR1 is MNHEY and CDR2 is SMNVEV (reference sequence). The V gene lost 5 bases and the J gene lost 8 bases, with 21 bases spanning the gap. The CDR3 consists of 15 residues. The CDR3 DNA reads TGTGCCAGCAGTCCCTCTCCCGGGACAACGGAAGGCTACACCTTC. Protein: CASSPSPGTTEGYTF.

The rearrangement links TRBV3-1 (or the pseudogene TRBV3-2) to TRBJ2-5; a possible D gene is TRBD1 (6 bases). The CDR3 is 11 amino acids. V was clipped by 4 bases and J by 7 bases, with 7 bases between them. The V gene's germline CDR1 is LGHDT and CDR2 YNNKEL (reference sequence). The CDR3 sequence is CASSRGGTQYF. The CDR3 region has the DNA TGTGCCAGCAGCCGAGGGGGGACCCAGTACTTC.

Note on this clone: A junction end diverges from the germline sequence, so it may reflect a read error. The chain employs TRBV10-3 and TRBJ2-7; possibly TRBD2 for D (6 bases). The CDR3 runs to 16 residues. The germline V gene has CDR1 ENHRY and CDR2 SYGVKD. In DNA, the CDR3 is TGTGCCATCAGGCCCTCCAGTCGGGGGTCTTCCTCCGAGCAGTACTTC. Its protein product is CAIRPSSRGSSSEQYF.

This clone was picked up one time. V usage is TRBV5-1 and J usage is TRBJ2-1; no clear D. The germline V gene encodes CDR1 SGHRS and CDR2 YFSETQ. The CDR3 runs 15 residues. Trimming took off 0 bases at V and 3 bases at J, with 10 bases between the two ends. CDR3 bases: TGCGCCAGCAGCTTGGTACCCGGTCTCTACAATGAGCAGTTCTTC. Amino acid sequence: CASSLVPGLYNEQFF.

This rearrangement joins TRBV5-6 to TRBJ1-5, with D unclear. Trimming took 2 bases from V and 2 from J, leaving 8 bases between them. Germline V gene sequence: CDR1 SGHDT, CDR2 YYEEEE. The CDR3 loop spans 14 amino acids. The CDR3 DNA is TGTGCCAGCAGCTTTTCGAGGGGCAATCAGCCCCAGCATTTT. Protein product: CASSFSRGNQPQHF.

The chain's CDR3 is CASSARPPSPGQGWGSRELFF. CDR3 sequence (DNA): TGTGCCAGCAGCGCCCGCCCACCTTCACCGGGACAGGGATGGGGCAGCCGGGAGCTGTTTTTT. The chain recombines TRBV6-6 with TRBJ2-2, with TRBD1 matching 9 bases. V lost 6 bases, J lost 9 bases, and 29 bases stayed unmatched. This CDR3 is 21 amino acids long. Germline loops: CDR1 MNHNY, CDR2 SVGAGI (reference sequence).

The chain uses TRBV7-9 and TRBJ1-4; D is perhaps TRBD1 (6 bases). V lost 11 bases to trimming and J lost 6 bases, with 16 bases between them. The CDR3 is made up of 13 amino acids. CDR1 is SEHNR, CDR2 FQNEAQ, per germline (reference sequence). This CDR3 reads CAATGGAYEKLFF. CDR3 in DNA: TGTGCCGCCACGGGGGGGGCCTATGAAAAACTGTTTTTT.

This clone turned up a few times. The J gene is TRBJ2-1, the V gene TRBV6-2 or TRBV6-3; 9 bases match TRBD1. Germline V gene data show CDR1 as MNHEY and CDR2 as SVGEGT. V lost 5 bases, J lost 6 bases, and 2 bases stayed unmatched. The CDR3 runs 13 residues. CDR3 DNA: TGTGCCAGCAGTAGACAGGGGGGCAATGAGCAGTTCTTC. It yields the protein CASSRQGGNEQFF.

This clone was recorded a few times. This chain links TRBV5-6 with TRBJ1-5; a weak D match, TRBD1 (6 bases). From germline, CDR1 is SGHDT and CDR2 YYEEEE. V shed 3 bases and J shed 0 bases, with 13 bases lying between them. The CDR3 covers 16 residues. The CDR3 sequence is CASSSLRQVSNQPQHF. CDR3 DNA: TGTGCCAGCAGCTCCCTTCGACAGGTTAGCAATCAGCCCCAGCATTTT.

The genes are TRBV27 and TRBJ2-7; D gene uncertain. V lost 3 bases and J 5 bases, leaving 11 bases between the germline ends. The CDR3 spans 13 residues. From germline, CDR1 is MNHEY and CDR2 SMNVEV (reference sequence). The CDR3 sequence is CASSLSRRHEQYF. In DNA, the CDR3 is TGTGCCAGCAGTTTGAGTAGGAGACACGAGCAGTACTTC.

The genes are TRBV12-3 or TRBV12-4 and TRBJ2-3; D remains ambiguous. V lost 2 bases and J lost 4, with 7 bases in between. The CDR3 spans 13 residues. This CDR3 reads CASSLHNPDTQYF. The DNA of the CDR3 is TGTGCCAGCAGTTTACACAATCCAGATACGCAGTATTTT.